One sample yielded the 10 T cell receptor beta chains listed below, sequenced in a study of cytomegalovirus exposure and HLA in healthy donors. Primers for the PCR totalled 60 Vbeta and 13 Jbeta. Using immunoSEQ multiplex PCR, the repertoire was profiled, and TCRdb retains in-frame clones only, with some absent. The repertoire includes fewer than 55,000 clones, approximately 70% of them detected once, and around a fifth sits in the top ten. The sequenced sample was PBMCs. The receptor source for this set is a woman aged 45-65 years in good health and CMV-seropositive.

The chain is built from TRBV30 and TRBJ2-1; D call uncertain. V was cut by 0 bases and J by 4 bases, with 7 bases left in between. The CDR3 consists of 13 residues. CDR1 and CDR2 from the germline V gene are GTSNPN and SVGIG (reference sequence). The CDR3, as DNA: TGTGCCTGGAGTGTACTACGGTACAATGAGCAGTTCTTC. It specifies CAWSVLRYNEQFF.

The table lists this clone with a few counts. This rearrangement joins TRBV20-1 to TRBJ1-1; 9 nucleotides match TRBD1. J lost 8 bases, V lost 5 bases, and 3 bases had no gene match. The length of the CDR3 is 11 residues. Germline assignment: CDR1 DFQATT and CDR2 SNEGSKA (reference sequence). CDR3 in DNA: TGCAGTGCTCGGGACAGGGTAGAAGCTTTCTTT. It encodes CSARDRVEAFF.

This clone showed up just once. The same CDR3 also results from other DNA sequences found in this sample. The chain joins TRBV7-9 to TRBJ2-1, with D possibly matching TRBD1 (5 bases). This CDR3 spans 13 amino acids. Trimming removed 1 base at V and 4 bases at J, with 5 bases between. Germline CDR1 SEHNR, CDR2 FQNEAQ (reference sequence). CDR3 in amino acids: CASSLGQYNEQFF. The CDR3 DNA reads as TGTGCCAGCAGCTTAGGACAGTACAATGAGCAGTTCTTC.

The rearrangement joins TRBV18 to TRBJ2-7; D is undetermined. CDR3 size: 14 residues. CDR1 KGHSH and CDR2 LQKENI come from the germline V gene. The V gene lost 3 bases and the J gene lost 4 bases, with 13 bases spanning the gap. For the CDR3, the DNA is TGTGCCAGCTCACCGACATCAAATCGATACGAGCAGTACTTC. Its translation is CASSPTSNRYEQYF.

The gene calls are TRBV7-9 and TRBJ2-1; 12 nucleotides align to TRBD2. V trimming: 2 bases; J trimming: 14 bases; junction bases outside the gene matches: 10. The CDR3 covers 15 residues. Germline V gene sequence: CDR1 SEHNR, CDR2 FQNEAQ (reference sequence). This chain's CDR3 is CASSLSASGRASKFF. CDR3 nucleotide sequence: TGTGCCAGCAGCTTATCGGCTAGCGGGAGGGCATCGAAGTTCTTC.

A word on this clone: Within the sample, other DNA sequences also encode this same CDR3. The J gene is TRBJ2-7, the V gene TRBV7-3, with a weak D call TRBD1 (6 bases). Germline V gives CDR1 SGHTA, CDR2 FQGTGA. This CDR3 is built from 13 residues. The V gene lost 0 bases and the J gene lost 6 bases, with 9 bases spanning the gap. CDR3 nucleotides: TGTGCCAGCAGCTTAACGGGGGCTAGCGAGCAGTACTTC. Translation: CASSLTGASEQYF.

The chain links TRBV21-1 to TRBJ1-5; TRBD1 reflects the table's D call only, with no check against the DNA. TRBV21-1 is a pseudogene segment. The CDR3 loop spans 15 amino acids. The CDR3 loop is CASSKAQGHNQPQHF. The DNA of the CDR3 is TGTGCCAGCAGCAAAGCCCAGGGTCACAATCAGCCCCAGCATTTT.

The chain recombines TRBV7-2 with TRBJ2-7; TRBD2 might be the D (7 bases). V was trimmed by 5 bases and J by 2 bases, leaving 13 bases between them. The germline V gene has CDR1 SGHTA and CDR2 FQGNSA. The CDR3 runs to 14 residues. The CDR3 region is CASSPTGRAYEQYF. In DNA form, the CDR3 reads TGTGCCAGCAGCCCTACAGGGAGGGCCTACGAGCAGTACTTC. The variable domain in full, with the rest retrieved from reference TRBV7-2 and TRBJ2-7, is GAGVSQSPSNKVTEKGKDVELRCDPISGHTALYWYRQSLGQGLEFLIYFQGNSAPDKSGLPSDRFSAERTGGSVSTLTIQRTQQEDSAVYLCASSPTGRAYEQYFGPGTRLTVT.

The CDR3 DNA is TGTGCCAGCAGCTTGGGGCAGGCCAACCTGTACGAGCAGTACTTC. Translation: CASSLGQANLYEQYF. The chain is built from TRBV5-5 and TRBJ2-7; D uncertain. Trimming removed 0 bases from V and 4 bases from J, with 14 bases in between. The CDR3 is 15 amino acids. Germline loops: CDR1 SGHKS, CDR2 YYEKEE (reference sequence).

The rearrangement joins TRBV28 to TRBJ2-3; D is possibly TRBD2 (6 bases). This CDR3 contains 14 residues. From germline, CDR1 is MDHEN and CDR2 SYDVKM. The germline V and J ends were trimmed by 5 bases and 11 bases, with 20 bases remaining between them. The DNA for the CDR3 is TGTGCCAGCAGTCGCCCGCGGGACGAATACAGGCAGTATTTT. This sequence encodes CASSRPRDEYRQYF.